A single sample is the source of the 3 T cell receptor beta chains below, sequenced in a study of cytomegalovirus exposure and HLA in healthy donors. It was with 60 Vbeta and 13 Jbeta primers that the PCR ran. Clones were read by immunoSEQ multiplex PCR, and TCRdb kept only the in-frame ones, dropping some. The table lists about 200,000 clones, 76% of them singletons. The specimen sequenced was PBMCs. The receptors were sampled from a young man in good health and CMV-seronegative.

Only a few counts were recorded for this clone. The chain employs TRBV5-1 and TRBJ2-1, with 11 bases lining up with TRBD2. CDR1 is SGHRS and CDR2 is YFSETQ in the germline V gene. The CDR3 totals 19 residues. V trimming: 4 bases; J trimming: 12 bases; junction bases outside the gene matches: 24. This CDR3 reads CASSPTSGVMVASFYGQFF. CDR3 in DNA: TGCGCCAGCAGCCCGACTAGCGGGGTTATGGTGGCCAGCTTTTACGGGCAGTTCTTC.

A word on this clone: The junction and the germline gene differ at one end; a read error may be behind it. The V call is TRBV7-9, the J call TRBJ2-7; D ambiguous. The CDR3 is 11 amino acids. CDR1 is SEHNR, CDR2 FQNEAQ, per germline (reference sequence). CDR3 protein: CSSSPFYEQYF. CDR3 DNA sequence: TGTTCCAGCAGCCCTTTCTACGAGCAGTACTTC.

This rearrangement joins TRBV7-8 to TRBJ2-7; tentative D call: TRBD1 (5 bases). The germline V gene has CDR1 SGHVS and CDR2 FQNEAQ. Trimming cost V 5 bases and J 0 bases, with 11 bases left between them. The CDR3 sequence is 14 residues long. The CDR3 is CASSNYRSSYEQYF. CDR3 bases: TGTGCCAGCAGCAACTACAGGAGCTCCTACGAGCAGTACTTC. Full variable domain (rest looked up from reference TRBV7-8 and TRBJ2-7): GAGVSQSPRYKVAKRGQDVALRCDPISGHVSLFWYQQALGQGPEFLTYFQNEAQLDKSGLPSDRFFAERPEGSVSTLKIQRTQQEDSAVYLCASSNYRSSYEQYFGPGTRLTVT.